Below, one TCR beta chain is given with its context. No antigen is known for it. Each HIV-infected participant was given treatment in the United States. Every specimen provided 1-10 million cryopreserved PBMC before DNA extraction took place. This entry is derived from a study of long-term antiretroviral therapy in people with HIV. Study-wide results and limits: Clones that had undergone expansion before ART dominated the repertoire at all time points.

Version v3.0 of the immunoSEQ assay was performed at survey level. Sequenced by immunoSEQ multiplex PCR; TCRdb stores in-frame clones only, minus some. This repertoire shows under 50,000 clones, 70% to 90% found once; its top ten account for about 4%. This CDR3 spans 17 amino acids. After removal of 0 bases from V and 0 bases from J, the junction contained 7 bases not matched to a gene. The V gene's germline CDR1 is SGHRS and CDR2 YFSETQ. The clonotype was recovered from a woman between 50 and 59 years old with HIV. The V gene is TRBV5-1, the J gene TRBJ2-7; 9 nucleotides align to TRBD2. Sequencing used unsorted PBMCs, obtained 1.2 years after starting antiretroviral therapy. The CDR3 region is CASSLVGLSGGSYEQYF. In DNA form, the CDR3 reads TGCGCCAGCAGCTTGGTAGGCCTTAGCGGGGGCTCCTACGAGCAGTACTTC. The full variable domain, its missing parts supplied by reference TRBV5-1 and TRBJ2-7, is KAGVTQTPRYLIKTRGQQVTLSCSPISGHRSVSWYQQTPGQGLQFLFEYFSETQRNKGNFPGRFSGRQFSNSRSEMNVSTLELGDSALYLCASSLVGLSGGSYEQYFGPGTRLTVT.